What follows is one T cell receptor beta chain and its context. The antigen is not known. The sample is drawn from a study of shared clonotypes between healthy human individuals. At the level of the study: Each donor contributed plates that comprised three CD4 naive, three CD4 memory, two CD8 naive and one CD8 memory. Whole-study results and caveats: Lower generation probabilities were found for non-shared clonotypes than for those shared by all four donors.

Memory CD4+ cells were the fraction left after CD45RA+ naive selection. The study ran the assay at deep level. Produced via immunoSEQ multiplex PCR; TCRdb's table is partial and in-frame only. The profile shows some 2 million clones, roughly 95% of them singletons. The CDR3 is 15 residues long. Looked up from germline, CDR1 is WNHNN and CDR2 is SYGVQD (reference sequence). V lost 6 bases and J lost 2, with 13 bases in between. The sequence came from a young man in good health. V usage is TRBV10-1 and J usage is TRBJ2-2; no clear D. The sequenced sample was naive CD4+ T cells sorted from blood. Subset indicated: CD45RA+ positively selected. Here the CDR3 reads CASSPAIGNTGELFF. The CDR3 DNA reads as TGCGCCAGCAGCCCCGCGATTGGCAACACCGGGGAGCTGTTTTTT.